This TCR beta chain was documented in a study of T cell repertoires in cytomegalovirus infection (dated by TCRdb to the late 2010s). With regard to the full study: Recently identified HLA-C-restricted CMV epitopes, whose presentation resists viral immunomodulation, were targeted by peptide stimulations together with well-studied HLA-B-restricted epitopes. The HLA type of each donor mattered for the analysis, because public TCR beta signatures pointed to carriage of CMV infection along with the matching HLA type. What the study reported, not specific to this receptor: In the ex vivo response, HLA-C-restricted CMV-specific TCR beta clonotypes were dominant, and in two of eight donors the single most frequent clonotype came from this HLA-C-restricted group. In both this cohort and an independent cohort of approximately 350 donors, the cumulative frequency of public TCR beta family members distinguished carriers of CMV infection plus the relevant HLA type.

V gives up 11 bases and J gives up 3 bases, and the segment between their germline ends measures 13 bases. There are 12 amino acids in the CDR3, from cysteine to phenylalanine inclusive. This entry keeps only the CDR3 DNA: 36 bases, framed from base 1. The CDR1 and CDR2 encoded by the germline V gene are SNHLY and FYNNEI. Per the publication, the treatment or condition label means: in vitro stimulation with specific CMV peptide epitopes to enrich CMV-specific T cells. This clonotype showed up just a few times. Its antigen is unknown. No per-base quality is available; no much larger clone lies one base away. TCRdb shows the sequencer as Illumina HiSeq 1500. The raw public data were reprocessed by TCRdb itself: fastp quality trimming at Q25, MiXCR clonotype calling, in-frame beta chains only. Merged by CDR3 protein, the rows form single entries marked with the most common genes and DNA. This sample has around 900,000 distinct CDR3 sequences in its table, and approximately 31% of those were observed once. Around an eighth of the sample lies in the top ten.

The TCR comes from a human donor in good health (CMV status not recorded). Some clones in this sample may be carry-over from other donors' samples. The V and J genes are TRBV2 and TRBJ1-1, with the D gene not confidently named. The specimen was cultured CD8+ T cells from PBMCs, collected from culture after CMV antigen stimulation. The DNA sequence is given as TGTGCCTTCCAAGAGGGAGACACTGAAGCTTTCTTT. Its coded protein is CAFQEGDTEAFF.